Below, 21 T cell receptor beta chains from the same sample are listed, as sequenced in a study of T-cell reconstitution after alpha-beta-depleted transplantation in children (dated by TCRdb to between 2015 and 2016). The library was generated by PCR. The instrument was an Illumina HiSeq 2500. To normalize quantification of the TCRbeta repertoire, the TCR libraries were built with molecular barcoding that relied on unique molecular identifiers. TCRdb's own reprocessing of the public reads used fastp at Q25 and MiXCR and kept productive beta chains. Rows are combined by CDR3 protein, so each entry shows the most common genes and DNA. The sample yields 500,000 to 600,000 distinct CDR3 sequences; less than 35% were counted once. 2% to 2.5% of the sample is in the top ten clones. The material sequenced was PBMCs from the stem cell graft donor, taken from the stem cell graft. These receptor sequences come from a human donor who donated a stem cell graft to a child with aplastic anemia.

V usage is TRBV20-1 and J usage is TRBJ1-4; no firm D call. The germline V gene encodes CDR1 DFQATT and CDR2 SNEGSKA (reference sequence). Trimming pared 3 bases from V and 5 bases from J, leaving 13 bases between. The CDR3 length is 14 residues. The CDR3 sequence is CSASPGDGNEKLFF. The DNA of the CDR3 is TGCAGTGCTAGCCCCGGCGACGGAAATGAAAAACTGTTTTTT.

This rearrangement joins TRBV12-3 or TRBV12-4 to TRBJ1-5; 8 bases line up with TRBD1. The CDR3 runs 15 residues. V was clipped by 5 bases and J by 1 base; unmatched bases: 4. Here the CDR3 DNA reads TGTGCCAGCAGTACCGACAGGGGAAGCAATCAGCCCCAGCATTTT. The encoded protein is CASSTDRGSNQPQHF.

V gene TRBV14 combines with J gene TRBJ2-7; TRBD1 agrees at 9 bases. Losses at the gene ends were 3 bases for V and 3 bases for J; bases not matched to a gene: 9. The CDR3 extends over 16 amino acids. Germline CDR1 and CDR2: SGHDN and FVKESK. This CDR3 is CASSQGAGTGFYEQYF. Here the CDR3 DNA reads TGTGCCAGCAGCCAGGGGGCCGGGACAGGGTTCTACGAGCAGTACTTC.

This chain connects TRBV4-2 to TRBJ2-7, with D perhaps TRBD2 (6 bases). Trimming removed 0 bases from V and 13 bases from J, with 16 bases in between. The germline V gene encodes CDR1 LGHNA and CDR2 YNFKEQ. The length of the CDR3 is 13 residues. Written as DNA, the CDR3 is TGTGCCAGCAGCCAAGATCCGGGACTTCCCTTATACGTC. Protein sequence: CASSQDPGLPLYV.

The V call is TRBV3-1, the J call TRBJ2-7; D ambiguous. The CDR3 totals 12 residues. Trimming shortened V by 1 base and J by 5 bases, and 6 bases separated the two germline ends. In germline, CDR1 is LGHDT, CDR2 YNNKEL (reference sequence). The CDR3 DNA follows: TGTGCCAGCAGCCAAGGGTGGGACGAGCAGTACTTC. This sequence encodes CASSQGWDEQYF.

This clonotype has just a few counts. The J gene is TRBJ2-1, the V gene TRBV6-1, with 12 bases lining up with TRBD2. CDR3 length: 16 residues. Germline trimming cut 4 bases from V and 10 bases from J; bases unmatched to any gene: 11. Germline CDR1 and CDR2: MNHNS and SASEGT. The CDR3 DNA is TGTGCCAGCAGTGGAATCGGGACTAGCGGGCGGGGGGAGCAGTTCTTC. Translating gives CASSGIGTSGRGEQFF.

This clonotype has more than one count but fewer than ten. This chain connects TRBV5-6 to TRBJ2-3; D is ambiguous. The germline V gene encodes CDR1 SGHDT and CDR2 YYEEEE. The CDR3 is 12 residues long. Trimming took 0 bases from V and 11 from J, leaving 10 bases between them. CDR3 loop: CASSLAGALQYF. CDR3 bases: TGTGCCAGCAGCTTGGCCGGTGCTCTGCAGTATTTT.

This clonotype was counted between two and nine times. CDR3 DNA sequence: TGTGCCAGCAGGGGACAGACGAACACTGAAGCTTTCTTT. Its protein is CASRGQTNTEAFF. The chain carries TRBV12-3 or TRBV12-4 and TRBJ1-1; TRBD1 agrees at 7 bases. V lost 6 bases to trimming and J lost 1 base; unmatched junction nucleotides: 2. The length of the CDR3 is 13 residues.

The rearrangement joins TRBV12-3 or TRBV12-4 to TRBJ1-1; possible D gene TRBD1, 5 bases. The V end was cut by 6 bases, the J end by 12 bases, with 11 bases between. The CDR3 covers 10 residues. In DNA, the CDR3 is TGTGCCAGCAGCCTAGGGGCGACTTTCTTT. Translating gives CASSLGATFF.

This clonotype was seen a single time. V usage is TRBV7-2 and J usage is TRBJ2-7; D is perhaps TRBD2 (7 bases). The CDR3 is made up of 15 amino acids. Germline CDR1 and CDR2: SGHTA and FQGNSA. The V end was cut by 7 bases, the J end by 2 bases, with 18 bases between. DNA for the CDR3: TGTGCCAGCAACTTCCCGGGGGGCAGAACCTACGAGCAGTACTTC. Amino acid sequence: CASNFPGGRTYEQYF.

The J gene is TRBJ2-1, the V gene TRBV7-8; no reliable D call. V lost 3 bases and J 2 bases, leaving 8 bases between the germline ends. The germline gives CDR1 SGHVS, CDR2 FQNEAQ. The CDR3 spans 14 residues. The CDR3, as DNA: TGTGCCAGCAGCTTCCCCGGGCCCTACAATGAGCAGTTCTTC. Translating it yields CASSFPGPYNEQFF.

A few counts support this clonotype. The V call is TRBV6-1, the J call TRBJ2-7; 10 bases line up with TRBD1. Germline V gives CDR1 MNHNS, CDR2 SASEGT. J lost 0 bases, V lost 7 bases, and 12 bases had no gene match. The CDR3 has 17 residues. Here the CDR3 DNA reads TGTGCCAGCAAGCTTGACAGGGGGCTTGGATACTCCTACGAGCAGTACGTC. Protein product: CASKLDRGLGYSYEQYV.

The chain combines TRBV7-9 with TRBJ2-3; D possibly uses TRBD1 or TRBD2 (5 bases each). The CDR3 is made up of 13 amino acids. CDR1 is SEHNR and CDR2 is FQNEAQ in the germline V gene (reference sequence). V was shortened by 5 bases and J by 9 bases, with 15 bases between the two germline ends. The CDR3 DNA follows: TGTGCCAGCAGCCCCCTGGGGACCAGGACGCAGTATTTT. It specifies CASSPLGTRTQYF.

This clonotype was detected only a few times. The chain employs TRBV4-2 and TRBJ2-1; unclear D gene. Germline V gene lookup returns CDR1 LGHNA and CDR2 YNFKEQ. Deletions cut 0 bases from V and 1 base from J, with 7 bases between. The CDR3 is 15 amino acids. CDR3 DNA sequence: TGTGCCAGCAGCCAAGAGAGTTCGTCCTACAATGAGCAGTTCTTC. Residues: CASSQESSSYNEQFF.

This clonotype was seen a few times. CDR3 residues: CASRLTGAANYGYTF. CDR3 coding DNA: TGTGCCAGCAGACTTACAGGCGCTGCTAACTATGGCTACACCTTC. V and J are TRBV12-3 or TRBV12-4 and TRBJ1-2; TRBD1 is a possible D gene (5 bases). V lost 6 bases, J lost 0 bases, and 14 bases lay in between. This CDR3 contains 15 residues.

A word on this clonotype: This is likely a read error, given that the CDR3 carries no conserved phenylalanine or tryptophan at its end. No DNA is shown, since the ends of the CDR3 on it are uncertain; the CDR3 is the one TCRdb lists. This chain connects TRBV4-3 to TRBJ2-7; the table's D call, TRBD1, was not checked against the DNA. 12 amino acids form the CDR3, both terminal residues included. CDR1 is LGHNA, CDR2 YSLEER, per germline. CDR3 protein: CASSQDLTGPRG.

This clonotype was recorded at least ten times. V gene TRBV7-9 combines with J gene TRBJ2-7; the D gene is possibly TRBD1 (5 bases). CDR1 and CDR2 from the germline V gene are SEHNR and FQNEAQ (reference sequence). This CDR3 has 12 residues. The V end lost 5 bases, the J end lost 4 bases, and 9 bases lay between the germline ends. CDR3 coding DNA: TGTGCCAGCAGCCTCAGGGAATACGAGCAGTACGTC. This sequence encodes CASSLREYEQYV.

This clonotype has only a few counts. This chain uses TRBV4-1 with TRBJ2-7; a possible D gene is TRBD1 (7 bases). The germline V and J ends were trimmed by 7 bases and 6 bases, with 10 bases remaining between them. This CDR3 is built from 11 residues. The germline gives CDR1 MGHRA, CDR2 YSYEKL. Written as DNA, the CDR3 is TGCGCCAGCACGGGGGACAGCGAGCAGTACGTC. As protein: CASTGDSEQYV.

This clonotype was recorded a few times. The CDR3 region has the DNA TGTGCCAGTGCCCTCGGTCGGGCAGGCGGAAATTCACCCCTCCACTTT. It translates to CASALGRAGGNSPLHF. V and J are TRBV19 and TRBJ1-6; D is unresolved. This CDR3 contains 16 residues. Germline loops: CDR1 LNHDA, CDR2 SQIVND (reference sequence). V lost 8 bases and J 7 bases, leaving 21 bases between the germline ends. Combining the CDR3 with reference TRBV19 and TRBJ1-6 gives the whole variable domain DGGITQSPKYLFRKEGQNVTLSCEQNLNHDAMYWYRQDPGQGLRLIYYSQIVNDFQKGDIAEGYSVSREKKESFPLTVTSAQKNPTAFYLCASALGRAGGNSPLHFGNGTRLTVT.

V is TRBV20-1 and J is TRBJ1-1; D might be TRBD1 (6 bases). The germline V gene encodes CDR1 DFQATT and CDR2 SNEGSKA (reference sequence). The length of the CDR3 is 14 residues. The germline V and J ends were trimmed by 5 bases and 7 bases, with 20 bases remaining between them. The CDR3 loop is CSAPILGGAGEAFF. The CDR3 DNA sequence: TGCAGTGCTCCCATCCTCGGGGGGGCAGGTGAAGCTTTCTTT.

This clonotype has more than one count but fewer than ten. The chain has TRBV7-8 and TRBJ1-4, with D possibly TRBD1 on 6 matching bases. This CDR3 comprises 15 residues. The ends were cut back, 5 bases at V and 8 bases at J, with 18 bases in the middle. In germline, CDR1 is SGHVS, CDR2 FQNEAQ. The CDR3: CASSASAGVEEKLFF. The CDR3 DNA follows: TGTGCCAGCAGCGCATCCGCAGGGGTCGAAGAAAAACTGTTTTTT.